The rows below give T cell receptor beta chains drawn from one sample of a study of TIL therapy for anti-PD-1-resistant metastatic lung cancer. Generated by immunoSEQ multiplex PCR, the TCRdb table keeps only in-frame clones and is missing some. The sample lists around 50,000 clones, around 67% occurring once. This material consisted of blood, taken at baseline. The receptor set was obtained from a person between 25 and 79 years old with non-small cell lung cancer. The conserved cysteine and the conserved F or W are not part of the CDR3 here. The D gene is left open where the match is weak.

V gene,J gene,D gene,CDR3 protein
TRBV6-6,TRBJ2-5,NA,ASIRTGTETQY
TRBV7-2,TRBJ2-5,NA,ASSRVGETQY
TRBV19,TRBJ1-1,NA,ASSNWGGWVNTEAF
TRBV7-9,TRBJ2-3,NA,ASTTAGGSTDTQY
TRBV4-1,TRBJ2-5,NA,ASRLRALGGETQY
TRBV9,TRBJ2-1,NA,ASSVDGIRSNEQF
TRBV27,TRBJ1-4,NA,ASSFLTGLREKLF
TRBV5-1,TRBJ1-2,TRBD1,ASSLEGQGGYGYT
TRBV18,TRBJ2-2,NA,ASSPPASLLTGELF
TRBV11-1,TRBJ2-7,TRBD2,ASSAQGLAGDYEQY
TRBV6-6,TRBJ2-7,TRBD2,ASSHPGTSDYEQY
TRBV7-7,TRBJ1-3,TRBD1,ASSLGGTGGSGNTIY
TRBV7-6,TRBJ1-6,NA,ASRVTDRPDSPLH
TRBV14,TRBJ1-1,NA,ASSQDGGGSRTEAF
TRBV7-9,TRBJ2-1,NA,ASRAGSYNEQF
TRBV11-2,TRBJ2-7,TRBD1,ASSLNPFQGAYEQY
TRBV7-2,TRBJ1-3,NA,ASSKGPGSSGNTIY
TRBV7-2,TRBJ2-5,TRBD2,ASSVRTSGSLQETQY
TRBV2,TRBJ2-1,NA,ARQVVSEQF
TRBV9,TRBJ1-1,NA,ASSGTGHGDTEAF
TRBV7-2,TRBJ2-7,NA,ASSLGPPRTPYEQY
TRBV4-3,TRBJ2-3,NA,ASSKDETTQY
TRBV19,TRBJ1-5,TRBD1,ASSASGGRQPQH
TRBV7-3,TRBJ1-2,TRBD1,ASSPNRGSYT
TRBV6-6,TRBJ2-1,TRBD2,ASSSGGAVSEQF
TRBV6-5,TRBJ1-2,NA,ASSFLQKNRLGYT
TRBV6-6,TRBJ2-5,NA,ASRPERGAGQETQY
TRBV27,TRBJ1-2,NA,ASSFVGETDRNYGYT
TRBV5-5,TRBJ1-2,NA,ASSLDRLPNYGYT
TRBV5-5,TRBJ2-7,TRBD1,ASRAPGQSYEQY
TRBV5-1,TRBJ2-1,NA,ASSFQTGRNEQF
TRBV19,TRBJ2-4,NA,ASSEGGISNMKNIQY
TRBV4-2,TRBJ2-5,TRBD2,ASSPPGGETQY
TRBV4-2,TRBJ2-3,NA,ASSQEFDQRPSGTDTQY
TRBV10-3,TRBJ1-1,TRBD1,AITGQGAGEAF
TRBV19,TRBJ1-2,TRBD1,ASTPQGQGAGYGYT
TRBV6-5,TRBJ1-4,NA,ASRKGGEKLF
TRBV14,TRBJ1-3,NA,ASSQVVGNTIY
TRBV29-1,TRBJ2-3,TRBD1,SGDSDTDTQY
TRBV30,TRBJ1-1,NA,AWRAGGGEAF
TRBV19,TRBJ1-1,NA,ASSMTAEGTEAF
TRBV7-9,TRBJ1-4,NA,ASSLIDSNEKLF
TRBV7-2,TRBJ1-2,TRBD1,ASSLAGTGVLSPYGYT
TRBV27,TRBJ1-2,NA,ASSLRGDTSYGYT
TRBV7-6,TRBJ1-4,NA,ASSLSTEKLF
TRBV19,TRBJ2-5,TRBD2,ASTSGRGKETQY
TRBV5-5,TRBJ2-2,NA,ASSLASTGELF
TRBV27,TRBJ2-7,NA,ASSLTPRYEQY
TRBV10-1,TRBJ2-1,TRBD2,ASSARLAGDSYNEQF
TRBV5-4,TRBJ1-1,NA,ASSPGGGRLDTEAF
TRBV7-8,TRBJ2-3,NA,ASSTSTDTQY
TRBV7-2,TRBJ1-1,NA,ASSVQRGLEAF
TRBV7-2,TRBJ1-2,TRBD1,ASSQRRGMGYGYT
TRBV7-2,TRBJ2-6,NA,ASSLSYSSGANVLT
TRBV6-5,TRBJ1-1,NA,ASSYSGQEAF
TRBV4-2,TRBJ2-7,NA,ASSQGVGASYEQY
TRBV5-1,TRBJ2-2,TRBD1,ASSIPGQGGITGELF
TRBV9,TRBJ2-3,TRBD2,ASSDLAGGWDTDTQY
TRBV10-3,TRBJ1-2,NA,AISDGENYGYT